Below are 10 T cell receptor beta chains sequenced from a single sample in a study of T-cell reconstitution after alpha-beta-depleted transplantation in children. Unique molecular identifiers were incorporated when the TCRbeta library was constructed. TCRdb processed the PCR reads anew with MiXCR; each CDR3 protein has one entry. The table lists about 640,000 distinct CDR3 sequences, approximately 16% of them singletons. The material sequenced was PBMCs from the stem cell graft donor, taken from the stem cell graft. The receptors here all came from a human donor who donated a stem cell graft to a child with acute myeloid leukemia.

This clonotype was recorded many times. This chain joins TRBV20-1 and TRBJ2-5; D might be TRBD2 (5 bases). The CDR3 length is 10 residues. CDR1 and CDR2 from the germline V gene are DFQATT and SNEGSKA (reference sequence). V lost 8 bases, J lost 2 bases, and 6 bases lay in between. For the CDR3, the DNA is TGCAGTTCGGGGCAAGAGACCCAGTACTTC. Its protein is CSSGQETQYF.

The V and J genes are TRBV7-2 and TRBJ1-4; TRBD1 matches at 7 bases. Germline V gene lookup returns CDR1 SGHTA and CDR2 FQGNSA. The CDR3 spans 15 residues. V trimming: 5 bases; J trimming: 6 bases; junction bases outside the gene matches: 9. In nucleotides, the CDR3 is TGTGCCAGCAGCCGATCGACAGGGAGTGATGAAAAACTGTTTTTT. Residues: CASSRSTGSDEKLFF.

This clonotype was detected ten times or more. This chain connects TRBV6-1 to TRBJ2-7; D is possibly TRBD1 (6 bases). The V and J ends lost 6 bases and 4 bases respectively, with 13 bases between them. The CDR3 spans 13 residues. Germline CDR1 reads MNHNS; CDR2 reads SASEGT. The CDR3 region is CASRSGTSYEQYV. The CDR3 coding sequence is TGTGCCAGCAGATCCGGGACATCGTACGAGCAGTACGTC.

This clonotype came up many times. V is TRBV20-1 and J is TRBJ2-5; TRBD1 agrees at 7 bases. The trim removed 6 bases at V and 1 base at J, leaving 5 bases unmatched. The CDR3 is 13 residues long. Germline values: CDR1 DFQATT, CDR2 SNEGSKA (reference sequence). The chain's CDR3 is CSATGWGQETQYF. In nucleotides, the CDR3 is TGCAGTGCGACAGGGTGGGGCCAAGAGACCCAGTACTTC.

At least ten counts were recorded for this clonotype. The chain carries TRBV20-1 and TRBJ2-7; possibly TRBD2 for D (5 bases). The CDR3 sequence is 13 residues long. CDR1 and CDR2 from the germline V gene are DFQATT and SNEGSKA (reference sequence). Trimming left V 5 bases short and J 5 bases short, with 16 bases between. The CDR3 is CSAVGLLLHEQYF. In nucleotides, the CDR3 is TGCAGTGCTGTAGGACTCCTCCTCCACGAGCAGTACTTC.

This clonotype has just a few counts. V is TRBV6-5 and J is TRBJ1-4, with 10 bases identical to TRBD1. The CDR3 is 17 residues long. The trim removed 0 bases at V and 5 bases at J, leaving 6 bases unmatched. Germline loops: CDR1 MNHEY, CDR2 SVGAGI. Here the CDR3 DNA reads TGTGCCAGCAGTTACTCGGGACAGGGGATTGGAAATGAAAAACTGTTTTTT. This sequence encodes CASSYSGQGIGNEKLFF.

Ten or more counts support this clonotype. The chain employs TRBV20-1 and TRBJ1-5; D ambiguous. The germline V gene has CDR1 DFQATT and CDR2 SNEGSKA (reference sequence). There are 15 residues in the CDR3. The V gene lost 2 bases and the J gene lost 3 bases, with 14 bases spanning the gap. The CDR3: CSARLRFGNNQPQHF. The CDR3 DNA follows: TGCAGTGCTAGATTAAGATTTGGGAACAATCAGCCCCAGCATTTT.

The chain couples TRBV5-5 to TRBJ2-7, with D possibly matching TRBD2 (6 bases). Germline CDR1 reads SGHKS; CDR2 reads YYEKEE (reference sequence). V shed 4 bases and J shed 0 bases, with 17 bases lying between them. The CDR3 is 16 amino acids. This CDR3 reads CASSRESGLYSYEQYF. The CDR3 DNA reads TGTGCCAGCAGCAGGGAAAGCGGACTATACTCCTACGAGCAGTACTTC.

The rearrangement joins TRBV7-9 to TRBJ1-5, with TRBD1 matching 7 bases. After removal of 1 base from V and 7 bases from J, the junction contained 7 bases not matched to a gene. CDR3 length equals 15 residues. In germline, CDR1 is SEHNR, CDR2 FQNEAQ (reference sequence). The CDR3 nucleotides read TGTGCCAGCAGCTTAGGACGACAGGGAAACCAGCCCCAGCATTTT. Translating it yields CASSLGRQGNQPQHF.

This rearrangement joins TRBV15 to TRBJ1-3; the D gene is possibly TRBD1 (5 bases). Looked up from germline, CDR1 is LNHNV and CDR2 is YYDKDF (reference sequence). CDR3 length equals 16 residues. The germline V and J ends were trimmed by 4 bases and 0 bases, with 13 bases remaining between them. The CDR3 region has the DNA TGTGCCACCAGCATGGGGCATCCCTCCTCTGGAAACACCATATATTTT. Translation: CATSMGHPSSGNTIYF.